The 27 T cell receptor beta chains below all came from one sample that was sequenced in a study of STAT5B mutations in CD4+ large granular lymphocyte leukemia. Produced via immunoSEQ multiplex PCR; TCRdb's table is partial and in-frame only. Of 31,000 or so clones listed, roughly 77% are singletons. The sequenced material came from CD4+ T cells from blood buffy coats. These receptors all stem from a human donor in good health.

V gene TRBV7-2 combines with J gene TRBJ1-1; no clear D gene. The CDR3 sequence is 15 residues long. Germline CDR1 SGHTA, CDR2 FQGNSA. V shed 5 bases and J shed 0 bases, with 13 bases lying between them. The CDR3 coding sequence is TGTGCCAGCAGCCACGGACTAGGGTTGAACACTGAAGCTTTCTTT. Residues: CASSHGLGLNTEAFF.

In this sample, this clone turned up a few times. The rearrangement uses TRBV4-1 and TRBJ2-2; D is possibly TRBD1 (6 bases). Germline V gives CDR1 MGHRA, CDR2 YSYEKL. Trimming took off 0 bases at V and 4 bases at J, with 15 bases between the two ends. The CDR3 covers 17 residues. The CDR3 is CASSQDLTGSGTGELFF. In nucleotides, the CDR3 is TGCGCCAGCAGCCAAGATCTAACAGGGTCGGGCACCGGGGAGCTGTTTTTT.

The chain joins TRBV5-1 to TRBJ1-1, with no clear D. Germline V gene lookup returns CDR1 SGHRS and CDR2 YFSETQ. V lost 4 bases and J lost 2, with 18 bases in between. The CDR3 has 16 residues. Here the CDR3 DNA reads TGCGCCAGCAGCCTGACCCTCCAAGGGTCCAACACTGAAGCTTTCTTT. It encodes CASSLTLQGSNTEAFF.

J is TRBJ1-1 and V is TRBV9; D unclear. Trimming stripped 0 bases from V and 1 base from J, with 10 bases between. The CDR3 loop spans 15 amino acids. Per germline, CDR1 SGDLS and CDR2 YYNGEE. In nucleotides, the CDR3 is TGTGCCAGCAGCGTAGGTGGACCGCAGAACACTGAAGCTTTCTTT. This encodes CASSVGGPQNTEAFF.

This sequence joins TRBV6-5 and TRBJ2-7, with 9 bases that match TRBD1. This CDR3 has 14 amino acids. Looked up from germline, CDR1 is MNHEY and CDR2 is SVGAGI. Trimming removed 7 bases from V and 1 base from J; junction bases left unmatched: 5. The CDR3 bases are TGTGCCAGCACCCGGGACAGGGAGTCCTACGAGCAGTACTTC. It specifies CASTRDRESYEQYF.

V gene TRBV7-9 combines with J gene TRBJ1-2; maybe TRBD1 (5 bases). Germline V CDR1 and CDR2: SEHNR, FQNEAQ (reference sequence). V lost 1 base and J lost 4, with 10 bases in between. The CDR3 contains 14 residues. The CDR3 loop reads CASSLEGHGYGYTF. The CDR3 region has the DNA TGTGCCAGCAGCTTAGAAGGACATGGCTATGGCTACACCTTC. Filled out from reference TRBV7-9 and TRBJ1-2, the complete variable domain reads DTGVSQNPRHKITKRGQNVTFRCDPISEHNRLYWYRQTLGQGPEFLTYFQNEAQLEKSRLLSDRFSAERPKGSFSTLEIQRTEQGDSAMYLCASSLEGHGYGYTFGSGTRLTVV.

Written as DNA, the CDR3 is TGTGCCAGCAGTTATCAGCGGAACTCCTACGAGCAGTACTTC. It codes for CASSYQRNSYEQYF. The chain carries TRBV28 and TRBJ2-7; tentative D call: TRBD2 (5 bases). Between the trimmed V and J ends, which lost 4 bases and 0 bases, there was a span of 10 bases. The CDR3 has 14 amino acids. Germline V gene sequence: CDR1 MDHEN, CDR2 SYDVKM.

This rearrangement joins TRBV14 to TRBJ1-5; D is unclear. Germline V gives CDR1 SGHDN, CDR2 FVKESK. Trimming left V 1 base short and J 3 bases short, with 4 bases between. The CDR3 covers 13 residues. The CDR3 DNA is TGTGCCAGCAGCCAAGGCCCCAATCAGCCCCAGCATTTT. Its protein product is CASSQGPNQPQHF. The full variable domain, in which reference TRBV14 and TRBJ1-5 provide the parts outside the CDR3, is EAGVTQFPSHSVIEKGQTVTLRCDPISGHDNLYWYRRVMGKEIKFLLHFVKESKQDESGMPNNRFLAERTGGTYSTLKVQPAELEDSGVYFCASSQGPNQPQHFGDGTRLSIL.

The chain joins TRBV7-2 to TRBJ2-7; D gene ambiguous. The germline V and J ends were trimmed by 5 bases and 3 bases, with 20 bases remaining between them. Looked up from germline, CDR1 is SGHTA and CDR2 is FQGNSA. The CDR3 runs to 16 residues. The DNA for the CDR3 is TGTGCCAGCAGCCCCCGGGTCTCACTAATTTACTACGAGCAGTACTTC. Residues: CASSPRVSLIYYEQYF.

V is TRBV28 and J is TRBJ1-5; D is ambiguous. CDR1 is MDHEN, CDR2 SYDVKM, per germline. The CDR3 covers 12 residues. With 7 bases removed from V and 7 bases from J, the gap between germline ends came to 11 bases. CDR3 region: CASNLWGQPQHF. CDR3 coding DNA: TGTGCCAGCAACTTGTGGGGACAGCCCCAGCATTTT.

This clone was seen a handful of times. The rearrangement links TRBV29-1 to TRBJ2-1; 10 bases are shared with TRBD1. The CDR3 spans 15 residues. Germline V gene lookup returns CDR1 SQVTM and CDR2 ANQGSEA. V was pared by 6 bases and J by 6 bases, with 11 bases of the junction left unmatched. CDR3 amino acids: CSVEKGQGYSNEQFF. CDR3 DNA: TGCAGCGTAGAGAAGGGACAGGGGTATAGCAATGAGCAGTTCTTC.

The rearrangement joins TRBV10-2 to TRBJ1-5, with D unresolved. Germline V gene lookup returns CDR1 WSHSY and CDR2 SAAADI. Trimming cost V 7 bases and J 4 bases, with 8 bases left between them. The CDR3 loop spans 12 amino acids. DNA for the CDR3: TGCGCCAGCAAGGACCCTAATCAGCCCCAGCATTTT. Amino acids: CASKDPNQPQHF.

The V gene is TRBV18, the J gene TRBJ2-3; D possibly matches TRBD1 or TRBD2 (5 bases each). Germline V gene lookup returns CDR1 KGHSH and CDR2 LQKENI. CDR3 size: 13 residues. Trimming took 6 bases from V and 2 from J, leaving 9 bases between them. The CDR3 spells CASSRDDTDTQYF. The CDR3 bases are TGTGCCAGCTCCCGGGACGACACAGATACGCAGTATTTT.

In DNA, the CDR3 is TGTGCCAGCAGTCCCTCTGGTACCACCATATATTTT. It is translated as CASSPSGTTIYF. The chain links TRBV28 to TRBJ1-3; no clear D. Trimming stripped 5 bases from V and 9 bases from J, with 11 bases between. The CDR3 consists of 12 residues. Germline lookup yields CDR1 MDHEN and CDR2 SYDVKM.

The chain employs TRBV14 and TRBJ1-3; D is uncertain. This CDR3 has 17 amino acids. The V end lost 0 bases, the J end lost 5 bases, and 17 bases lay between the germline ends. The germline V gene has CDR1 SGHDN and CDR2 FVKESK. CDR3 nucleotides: TGTGCCAGCAGCCAAGATCGGGCCGGTCTCCGCAGAAACACCATATATTTT. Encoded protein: CASSQDRAGLRRNTIYF.

The CDR3 here is CASTLPRGGGTEAFF. In DNA form, the CDR3 reads TGTGCCAGTACCCTACCTCGGGGAGGGGGCACTGAAGCTTTCTTT. This rearrangement joins TRBV19 to TRBJ1-1; TRBD1 might be the D (6 bases). This CDR3 has 15 residues. With 7 bases removed from V and 4 bases from J, the gap between germline ends came to 19 bases. Germline-derived CDR1 and CDR2 are LNHDA and SQIVND (reference sequence).

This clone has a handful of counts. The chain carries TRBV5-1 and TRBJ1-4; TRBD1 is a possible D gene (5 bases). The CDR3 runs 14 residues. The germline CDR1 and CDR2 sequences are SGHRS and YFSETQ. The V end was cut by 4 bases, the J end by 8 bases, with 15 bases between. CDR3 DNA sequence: TGCGCCAGCAGCCCGACAGTGTCACAAGAAAAACTGTTTTTT. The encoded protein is CASSPTVSQEKLFF.

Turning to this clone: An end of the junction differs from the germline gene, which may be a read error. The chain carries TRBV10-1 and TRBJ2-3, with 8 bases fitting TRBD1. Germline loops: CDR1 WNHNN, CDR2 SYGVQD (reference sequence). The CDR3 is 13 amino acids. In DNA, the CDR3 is TGCGCCAGCAGTGGAACCAGACAGGGGAGTTTGCATTTT. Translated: CASSGTRQGSLHF.

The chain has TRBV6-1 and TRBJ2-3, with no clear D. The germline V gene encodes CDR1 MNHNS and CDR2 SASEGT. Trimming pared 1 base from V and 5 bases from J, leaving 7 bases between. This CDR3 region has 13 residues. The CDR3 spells CASSEGLRDTQYF. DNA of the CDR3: TGTGCCAGCAGTGAAGGGTTAAGAGATACGCAGTATTTT.

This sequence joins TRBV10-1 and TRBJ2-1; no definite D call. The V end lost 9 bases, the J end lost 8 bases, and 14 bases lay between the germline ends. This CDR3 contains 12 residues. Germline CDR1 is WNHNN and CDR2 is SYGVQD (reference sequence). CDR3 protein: CARQMNRDEQFF. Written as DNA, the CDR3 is TGCGCCAGGCAAATGAATCGGGATGAGCAGTTCTTC.

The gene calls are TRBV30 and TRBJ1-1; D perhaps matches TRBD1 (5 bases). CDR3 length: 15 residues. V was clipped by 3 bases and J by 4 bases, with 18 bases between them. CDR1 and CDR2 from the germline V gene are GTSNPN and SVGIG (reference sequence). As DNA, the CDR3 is TGTGCCTGGAGGGGGACGAATTCGAAGGGCACTGAAGCTTTCTTT. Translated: CAWRGTNSKGTEAFF.

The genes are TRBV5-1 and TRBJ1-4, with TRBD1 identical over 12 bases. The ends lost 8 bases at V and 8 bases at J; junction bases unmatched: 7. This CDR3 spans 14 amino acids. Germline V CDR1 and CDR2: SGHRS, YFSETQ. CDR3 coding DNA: TGCGCCAGTGGGACAGGGGGCGCGGAAGAAAAACTGTTTTTT. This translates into CASGTGGAEEKLFF.

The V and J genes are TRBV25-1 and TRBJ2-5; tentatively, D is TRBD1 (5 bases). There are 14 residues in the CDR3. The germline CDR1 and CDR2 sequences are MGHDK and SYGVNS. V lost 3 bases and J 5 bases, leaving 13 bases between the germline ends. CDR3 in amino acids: CASSELGLRETQYF. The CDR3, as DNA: TGTGCCAGCAGTGAGCTGGGGCTAAGGGAGACCCAGTACTTC. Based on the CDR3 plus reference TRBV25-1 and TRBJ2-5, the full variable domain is EADIYQTPRYLVIGTGKKITLECSQTMGHDKMYWYQQDPGMELHLIHYSYGVNSTEKGDLSSESTVSRIRTEHFPLTLESARPSHTSQYLCASSELGLRETQYFGPGTRLLVL.

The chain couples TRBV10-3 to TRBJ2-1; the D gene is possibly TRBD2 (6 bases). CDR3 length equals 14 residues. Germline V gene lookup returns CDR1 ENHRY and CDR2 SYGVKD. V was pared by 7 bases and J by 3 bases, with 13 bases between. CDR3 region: CAIKAEGSYNEQFF. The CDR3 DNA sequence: TGTGCCATCAAAGCGGAGGGGAGCTACAATGAGCAGTTCTTC.

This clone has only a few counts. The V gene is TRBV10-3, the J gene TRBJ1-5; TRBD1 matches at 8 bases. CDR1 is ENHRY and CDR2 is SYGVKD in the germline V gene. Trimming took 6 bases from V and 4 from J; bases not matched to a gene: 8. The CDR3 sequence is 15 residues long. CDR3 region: CAIREGQGANQPQHF. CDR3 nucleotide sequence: TGTGCCATCAGGGAGGGGCAGGGGGCGAATCAGCCCCAGCATTTT.

DNA for the CDR3: TGCGCCAGCAGCCAACTCAACGAGCAGTACTTC. Translating gives CASSQLNEQYF. The J gene is TRBJ2-7, the V gene TRBV4-3, with D unresolved. Germline CDR1 and CDR2: LGHNA and YSLEER. The ends were cut back, 2 bases at V and 5 bases at J, with 4 bases in the middle. CDR3 length: 11 amino acids.

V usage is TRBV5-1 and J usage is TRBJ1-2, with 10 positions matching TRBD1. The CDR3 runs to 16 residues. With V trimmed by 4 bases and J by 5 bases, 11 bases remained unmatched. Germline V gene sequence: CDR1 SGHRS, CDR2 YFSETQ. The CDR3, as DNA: TGCGCCAGCAGCAAAGATGGACAGGGGGGAGAATATGGCTACACCTTC. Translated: CASSKDGQGGEYGYTF.